This T cell receptor beta chain appears in the sequencing data of a study of OX40 agonist ivuxolimab in advanced cancers. Study background: Recorded diagnoses for dose-escalation patients were hepatocellular carcinoma, melanoma, renal cell or head and neck cancer. Over 30% of patients had received prior checkpoint inhibitor therapy.

The length of the CDR3 is 14 residues. The germline V gene encodes CDR1 SGDLS and CDR2 YYNGEE. The trim removed 3 bases at V and 5 bases at J, leaving 7 bases unmatched. This table comes from immunoSEQ multiplex PCR, and its TCRdb copy is limited to in-frame clones, with some not included. Here the sample spans tens of thousands of clones, over 75% being singletons. Worth noting for this clone: What it recognizes is unknown.

Overall study findings and caveats: Clonal expansion from baseline to week 6 occurred in both CD4+ and CD8+ T cells. Relative to CD4+ cells, CD8+ T cells on average had more expanded clones.

The sample was CD4+ or CD8+ T cells sorted from blood, taken in a trial of the OX40 agonist ivuxolimab. This chain joins TRBV9 and TRBJ1-1; TRBD1 agrees at 7 bases. The clonotype originates from an adult with an advanced solid tumor such as melanoma, head and neck, liver or kidney cancer. This CDR3 is CASSESGGGTEAFF. CDR3 bases: TGTGCCAGCAGCGAATCAGGGGGAGGTACTGAAGCTTTCTTT.